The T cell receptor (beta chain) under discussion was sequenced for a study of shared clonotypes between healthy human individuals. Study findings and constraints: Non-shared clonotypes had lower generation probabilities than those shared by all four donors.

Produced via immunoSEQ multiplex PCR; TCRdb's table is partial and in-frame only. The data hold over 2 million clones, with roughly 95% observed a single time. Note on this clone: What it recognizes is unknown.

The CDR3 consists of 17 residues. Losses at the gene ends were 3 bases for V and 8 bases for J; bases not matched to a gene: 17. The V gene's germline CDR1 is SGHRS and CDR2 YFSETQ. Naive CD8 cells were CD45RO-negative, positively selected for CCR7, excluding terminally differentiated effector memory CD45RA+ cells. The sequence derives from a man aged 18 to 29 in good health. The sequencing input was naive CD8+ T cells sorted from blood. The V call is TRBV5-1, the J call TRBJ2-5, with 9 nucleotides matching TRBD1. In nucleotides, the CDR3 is TGCGCCAGCAGCTCGGACCTAACAGGGGGCGGTCGTTTTACCCAGTACTTC. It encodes CASSSDLTGGGRFTQYF.